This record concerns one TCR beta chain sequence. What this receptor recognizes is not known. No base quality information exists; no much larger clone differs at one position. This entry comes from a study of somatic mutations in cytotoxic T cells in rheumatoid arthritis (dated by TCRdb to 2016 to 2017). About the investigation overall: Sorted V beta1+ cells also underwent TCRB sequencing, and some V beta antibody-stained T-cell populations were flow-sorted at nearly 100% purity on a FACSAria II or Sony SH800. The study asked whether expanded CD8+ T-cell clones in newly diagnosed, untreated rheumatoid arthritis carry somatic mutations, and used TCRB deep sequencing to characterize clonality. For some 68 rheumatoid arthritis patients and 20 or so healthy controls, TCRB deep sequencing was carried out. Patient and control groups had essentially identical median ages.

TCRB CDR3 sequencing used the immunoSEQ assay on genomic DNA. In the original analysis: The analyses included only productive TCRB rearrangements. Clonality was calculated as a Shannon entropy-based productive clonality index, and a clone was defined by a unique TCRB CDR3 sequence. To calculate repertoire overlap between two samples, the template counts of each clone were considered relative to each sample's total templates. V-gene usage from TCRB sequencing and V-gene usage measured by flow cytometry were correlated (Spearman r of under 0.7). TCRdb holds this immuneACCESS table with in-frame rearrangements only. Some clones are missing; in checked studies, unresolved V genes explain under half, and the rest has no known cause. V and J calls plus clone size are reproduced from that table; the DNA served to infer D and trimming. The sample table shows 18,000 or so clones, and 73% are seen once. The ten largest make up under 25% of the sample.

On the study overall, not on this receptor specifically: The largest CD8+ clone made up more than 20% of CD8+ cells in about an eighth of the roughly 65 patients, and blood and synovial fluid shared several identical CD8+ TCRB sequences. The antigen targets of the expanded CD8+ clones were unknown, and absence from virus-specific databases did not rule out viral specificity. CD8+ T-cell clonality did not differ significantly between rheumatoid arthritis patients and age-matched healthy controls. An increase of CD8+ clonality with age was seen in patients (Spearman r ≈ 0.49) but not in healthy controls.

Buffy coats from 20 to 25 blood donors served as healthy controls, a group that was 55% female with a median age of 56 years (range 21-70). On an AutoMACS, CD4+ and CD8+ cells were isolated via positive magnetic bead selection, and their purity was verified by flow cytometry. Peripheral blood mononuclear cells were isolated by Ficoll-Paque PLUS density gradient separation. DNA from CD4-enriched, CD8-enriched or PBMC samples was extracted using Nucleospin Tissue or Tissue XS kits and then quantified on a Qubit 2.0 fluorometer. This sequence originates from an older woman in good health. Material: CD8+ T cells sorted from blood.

CDR3 sequence: CASSPWGNEQFF. The DNA sequence is given as TGCGCCAGCAGCCCTTGGGGCAATGAGCAGTTCTTC. Here the chain combines TRBV4-1 and TRBJ2-1; the D gene cannot be named for sure. Reading the germline V gene gives CDR1 MGHRA and CDR2 YSYEKL. Measured from the cysteine to the phenylalanine, the CDR3 is 12 residues long. Only CDR3 DNA remains: 36 bases, in frame from the first base. V is pared back by 4 bases and J by 6 bases, with 7 bases lying between the germline termini.